This TCR beta chain was sequenced for a study of T cells after yellow fever vaccination. Looking at the study overall: In the case of low-cell-number fractions, SMART-Seq v4 Ultra Low Input was used for preparation. General study results and limits: A faster peak, day 5 versus 15, was reached by the weaker secondary response. Clonotypes shared by both compartments, CD4 and CD8, made up a small share.

TCRdb reprocessed the 5' RACE reads with MiXCR, giving one entry per CDR3 protein. The sample holds a few hundred thousand distinct CDR3 sequences; roughly 12% are singletons and the top ten take 18%. As to this clonotype: Its antigen is undetermined.

The CDR3 length is 15 residues. V was trimmed by 3 bases and J by 4 bases, leaving 13 bases between them. The V gene is TRBV12-3 or TRBV12-4, the J gene TRBJ1-5, with D unresolved. The receptor's source is a young man who received the YFV17D yellow fever vaccine. The material sequenced was PBMCs, taken on the day of the first yellow fever vaccination. The CDR3 here is CASSFSGFSNQPQHF. CDR3 bases: TGTGCCAGCAGTTTCTCCGGATTCTCTAATCAGCCCCAGCATTTT.